Below are 4 T cell receptor beta chains sequenced from a single sample in a study of blood T cells in healthy people across ages. The authors ran a second PCR of 7 to 11 cycles using a sample-barcoded 5' primer and a J-beta primer mix. TCRdb re-called the 5' RACE reads through MiXCR, storing one row per CDR3 protein. The profile covers 750,000 to 850,000 distinct CDR3 sequences, with 20% to 25% appearing a single time and 3.7% taken by the ten largest. This same sample was also taken into another study, of T cells of mothers and their children.

Sequenced sample: blood. All receptors come from a boy younger than 18 in good health.

The gene calls are TRBV5-1 and TRBJ2-5; the match to TRBD1 covers 9 bases. Looked up from germline, CDR1 is SGHRS and CDR2 is YFSETQ. Trimming removed 2 bases from V and 0 bases from J; junction bases left unmatched: 5. This CDR3 has 16 amino acids. This chain's CDR3 is CASSLQGAENQETQYF. In DNA form, the CDR3 reads TGCGCCAGCAGCTTACAGGGGGCCGAAAACCAAGAGACCCAGTACTTC.

CDR3 nucleotides: TGTGCCAGCAGCTTAACCGGGACAGGGCTCCGGGGCCAAGGGAATGAGCAGTTCTTC. The encoded protein is CASSLTGTGLRGQGNEQFF. The gene calls are TRBV7-2 and TRBJ2-1, with 9 bases matching TRBD1. This CDR3 spans 19 amino acids. CDR1 is SGHTA, CDR2 FQGNSA, per germline. J was trimmed by 7 bases and V by 2 bases; bases with no gene match: 18. Full variable domain (rest looked up from reference TRBV7-2 and TRBJ2-1): GAGVSQSPSNKVTEKGKDVELRCDPISGHTALYWYRQSLGQGLEFLIYFQGNSAPDKSGLPSDRFSAERTGGSVSTLTIQRTQQEDSAVYLCASSLTGTGLRGQGNEQFFGPGTRLTVL.

The chain uses TRBV5-1 and TRBJ2-7; D unresolved. Germline-derived CDR1 and CDR2 are SGHRS and YFSETQ. The germline V and J ends were trimmed by 0 bases and 0 bases, with 10 bases remaining between them. There are 15 residues in the CDR3. CDR3 nucleotide sequence: TGCGCCAGCAGCTTGGCCGGCAGGAGCTCCTACGAGCAGTACTTC. Translation: CASSLAGRSSYEQYF. Full variable domain (outside the CDR3, taken from reference TRBV5-1 and TRBJ2-7): KAGVTQTPRYLIKTRGQQVTLSCSPISGHRSVSWYQQTPGQGLQFLFEYFSETQRNKGNFPGRFSGRQFSNSRSEMNVSTLELGDSALYLCASSLAGRSSYEQYFGPGTRLTVT.

This sequence joins TRBV18 and TRBJ2-5, with 8 positions matching TRBD2. This CDR3 has 15 residues. V shed 2 bases, J shed 0 bases, and the junction held 2 bases outside the gene matches. Germline V lookup: CDR1 KGHSH, CDR2 LQKENI. This CDR3 reads CASSPTSGYQETQYF. DNA for the CDR3: TGTGCCAGCTCACCAACTAGCGGCTACCAAGAGACCCAGTACTTC.